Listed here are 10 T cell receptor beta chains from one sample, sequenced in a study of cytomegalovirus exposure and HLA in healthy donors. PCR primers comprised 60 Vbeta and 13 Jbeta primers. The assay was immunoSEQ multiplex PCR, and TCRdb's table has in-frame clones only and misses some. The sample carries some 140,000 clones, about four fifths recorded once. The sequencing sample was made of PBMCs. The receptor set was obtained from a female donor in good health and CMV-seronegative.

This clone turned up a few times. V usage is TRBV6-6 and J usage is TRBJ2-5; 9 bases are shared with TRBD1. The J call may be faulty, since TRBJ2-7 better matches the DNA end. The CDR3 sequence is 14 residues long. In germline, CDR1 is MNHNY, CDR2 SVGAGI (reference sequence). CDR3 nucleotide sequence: TGTGCCAGCAGGAGACAGGGGGACACCTACGAGCAGTACTTC. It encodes CASRRQGDTYEQYF.

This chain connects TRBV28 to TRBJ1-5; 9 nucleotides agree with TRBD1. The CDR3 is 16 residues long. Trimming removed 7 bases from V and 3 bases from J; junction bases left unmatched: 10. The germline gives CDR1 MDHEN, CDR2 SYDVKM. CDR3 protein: CASINTGTGHNQPQHF. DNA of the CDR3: TGTGCCAGCATCAACACCGGGACAGGGCACAATCAGCCCCAGCATTTT.

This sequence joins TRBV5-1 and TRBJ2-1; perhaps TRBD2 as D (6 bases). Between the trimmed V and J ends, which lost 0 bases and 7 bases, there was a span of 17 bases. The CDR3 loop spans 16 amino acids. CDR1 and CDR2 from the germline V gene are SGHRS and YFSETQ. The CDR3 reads CASSLGGGTSWNEQFF. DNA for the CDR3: TGCGCCAGCAGCTTGGGGGGCGGGACCTCTTGGAATGAGCAGTTCTTC.

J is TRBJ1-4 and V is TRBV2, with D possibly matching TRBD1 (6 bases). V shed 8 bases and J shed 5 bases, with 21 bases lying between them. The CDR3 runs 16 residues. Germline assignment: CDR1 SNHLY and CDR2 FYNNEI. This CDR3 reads CASRGGRGLENEKLFF. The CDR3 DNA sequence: TGTGCCAGCCGGGGGGGCAGGGGCCTGGAGAATGAAAAACTGTTTTTT.

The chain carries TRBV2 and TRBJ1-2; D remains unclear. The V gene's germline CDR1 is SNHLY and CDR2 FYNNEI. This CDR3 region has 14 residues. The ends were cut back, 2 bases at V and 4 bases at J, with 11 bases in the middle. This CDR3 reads CASSEKAVGYGYTF. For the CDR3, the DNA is TGTGCCAGCAGTGAAAAGGCGGTTGGCTATGGCTACACCTTC.

CDR3 in amino acids: CASSLQAGTGELFF. The CDR3 bases are TGTGCCAGCAGCTTACAGGCTGGCACCGGGGAGCTGTTTTTT. The V and J genes are TRBV11-2 and TRBJ2-2, with D hard to call. Trimming cost V 2 bases and J 4 bases, with 8 bases left between them. There are 14 residues in the CDR3. Germline lookup yields CDR1 SGHAT and CDR2 FQNNGV.

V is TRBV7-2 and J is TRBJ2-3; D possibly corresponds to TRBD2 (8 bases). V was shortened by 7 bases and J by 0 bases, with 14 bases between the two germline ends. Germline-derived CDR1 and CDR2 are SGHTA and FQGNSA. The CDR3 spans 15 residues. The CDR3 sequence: CASTVAGQSTDTQYF. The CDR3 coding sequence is TGTGCCAGCACCGTAGCGGGACAGAGCACAGATACGCAGTATTTT.

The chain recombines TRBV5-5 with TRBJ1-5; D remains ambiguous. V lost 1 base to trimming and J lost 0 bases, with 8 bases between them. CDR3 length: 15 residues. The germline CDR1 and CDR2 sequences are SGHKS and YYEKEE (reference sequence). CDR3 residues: CASSLIDYSNQPQHF. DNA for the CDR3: TGTGCCAGCAGCTTGATCGACTATAGCAATCAGCCCCAGCATTTT.

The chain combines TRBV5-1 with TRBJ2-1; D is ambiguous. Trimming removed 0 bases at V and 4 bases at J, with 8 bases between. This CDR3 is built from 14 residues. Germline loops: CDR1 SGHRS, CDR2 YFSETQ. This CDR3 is CASSLDQVYNEQFF. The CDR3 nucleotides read TGCGCCAGCAGCTTGGATCAGGTGTACAATGAGCAGTTCTTC.

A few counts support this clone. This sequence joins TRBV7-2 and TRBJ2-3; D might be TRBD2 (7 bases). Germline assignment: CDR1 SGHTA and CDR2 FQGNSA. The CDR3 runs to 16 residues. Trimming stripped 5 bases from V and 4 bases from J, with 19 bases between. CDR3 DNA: TGTGCCAGCAGCGGAGGAGGGCGGGGGCTAGCAGATACGCAGTATTTT. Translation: CASSGGGRGLADTQYF.